The 3 T cell receptor beta chains below were found in one sample sequenced in a study of glioma-infiltrating T cells. TCR alpha and beta CDR3 regions were amplified from RNA using iRepertoire nested multiplex PCR. In TCRdb, the multiplex PCR reads were re-called with MiXCR into one record per CDR3 protein. This sample has 150,000 or so distinct CDR3 sequences, with around 40% found just once. The specimen was glioma tissue, nonneoplastic brain tissue, or PBMCs (not recorded which). These receptors originate from a human donor with low-grade glioma or glioblastoma, undergoing nonglioma brain surgery, or in good health (not recorded which).

The V call is TRBV28, the J call TRBJ2-7; maybe TRBD1 (6 bases). The CDR3 is 13 residues long. From germline, CDR1 is MDHEN and CDR2 SYDVKM. V was cut by 5 bases and J by 3 bases, with 11 bases left in between. CDR3 coding DNA: TGTGCCAGCAGTGAGGACAGTAACTACGAGCAGTACTTC. This codes for CASSEDSNYEQYF.

The rearrangement links TRBV7-2 to TRBJ2-7; D is undetermined. Near its end, the DNA agrees better with TRBJ2-4, so the J call may be wrong. Germline V gene lookup returns CDR1 SGHTA and CDR2 FQGNSA. The CDR3 is 15 amino acids. For the CDR3, the DNA is TGTGCCAGCAGCTCCCCGTATAGTTCCAAAAACATTCAGTACTTC. This translates into CASSSPYSSKNIQYF.

This clonotype came up a few times. V and J are TRBV5-5 and TRBJ1-6; D not resolved. The V end lost 0 bases, the J end lost 1 base, and 8 bases lay between the germline ends. The length of the CDR3 is 16 residues. In germline, CDR1 is SGHKS, CDR2 YYEKEE (reference sequence). The CDR3 DNA sequence: TGTGCCAGCAGCTTGGAGTACGGATCCTATAATTCACCCCTCCACTTT. Amino acids: CASSLEYGSYNSPLHF.